This TCR beta chain was retrieved from a study of T cells after yellow fever vaccination. Across the whole study: The authors prepared low-cell-number fractions using SMART-Seq v4 Ultra Low Input. Whole-study results and caveats: Clones that expanded after primary vaccination mostly reappeared after the booster (around 96% CD4, 80% to 90% CD8).

Germline values: CDR1 SGHVS, CDR2 FNYEAQ. V lost 4 bases and J lost 2; bases outside the gene matches: 3. CDR3 length equals 16 residues. A process of 5'RACE template switching, which added a universal primer site and UMIs, was used to make TCR cDNA. TCRdb re-called the 5' RACE reads with MiXCR, one entry per CDR3 protein. The data contain some 200,000 distinct CDR3 sequences, roughly 11% of them singletons. On this clonotype: Antigen unknown.

This sequence originates from a man between 18 and 29 years old who received the YFV17D yellow fever vaccine. The J gene is TRBJ2-3, the V gene TRBV7-6; 13 bases map to TRBD2. The material sequenced was CD8+ T cells sorted from PBMCs, taken 15 days after the yellow fever booster vaccination. The chain's CDR3 is CASSSGLAGSTDTQYF. CDR3 DNA sequence: TGTGCCAGCAGCTCGGGACTAGCGGGATCCACAGATACGCAGTATTTT.